Shown below are 6 T cell receptor beta chains from a single sample sequenced in a study of a mutant IDH1 vaccine in newly diagnosed glioma. No antigen has been identified for these receptors. Described time point: week 35, safety follow-up. Alongside topical imiquimod, each dose of vaccine comprised 300 ug of mutant IDH1 20-mer peptide. Sequencing used immunoSEQ multiplex PCR; TCRdb keeps in-frame clones, though not all of them. In the table there are some 47,000 clones, 81% of which are singletons. The sequencing here drew on PBMCs, taken from a glioma patient whose treatment included an IDH1 peptide vaccine. The origin of the receptors is a woman between 40 and 55 years old with glioma. Some clones in this sample may be carry-over from other donors' samples.

This rearrangement joins TRBV29-1 to TRBJ2-5; 8 bases map to TRBD2. V lost 1 base to trimming and J lost 5 bases; unmatched junction nucleotides: 12. The CDR3 extends over 16 amino acids. CDR1 is SQVTM, CDR2 ANQGSEA, per germline. The chain's CDR3 is CSVEAPPGGGLETQYF. CDR3 bases: TGCAGCGTTGAAGCTCCCCCGGGGGGGGGCCTCGAGACCCAGTACTTC.

This clone has only one observation. The chain employs TRBV27 and TRBJ1-2; D not resolved. Between the trimmed V and J ends, which lost 6 bases and 6 bases, there was a span of 17 bases. This CDR3 has 14 residues. Germline-derived CDR1 and CDR2 are MNHEY and SMNVEV (reference sequence). CDR3 in DNA: TGTGCCAGCAGGCTTAAGGACGATAGGGATGGCTACACCTTC. It yields the protein CASRLKDDRDGYTF.

The chain is built from TRBV29-1 and TRBJ2-5; D ambiguous. The ends were cut back, 6 bases at V and 2 bases at J, with 16 bases in the middle. Germline V gene lookup returns CDR1 SQVTM and CDR2 ANQGSEA. CDR3 length equals 14 residues. CDR3 DNA sequence: TGCAGCGTGCGGTTACCGGCCTTGCAAGAGACCCAGTACTTC. The encoded protein is CSVRLPALQETQYF.

This rearrangement joins TRBV7-2 to TRBJ1-5; D unclear. Deletions cut 3 bases from V and 7 bases from J, with 10 bases between. The germline CDR1 and CDR2 sequences are SGHTA and FQGNSA. CDR3 length: 13 residues. The CDR3: CASSLEGGQPQHF. CDR3 DNA: TGTGCCAGCAGCTTGGAGGGCGGGCAGCCCCAGCATTTT.

A few counts support this clone. The chain recombines TRBV5-1 with TRBJ1-2; D is undetermined. CDR3 size: 14 residues. V was pared by 0 bases and J by 8 bases, with 14 bases between. Germline values: CDR1 SGHRS, CDR2 YFSETQ. The CDR3 DNA follows: TGCGCCAGCAGCTTGGGAGGTAGCGGATGGGGCTACACCTTC. Protein product: CASSLGGSGWGYTF.

Only a few counts were recorded for this clone. The rearrangement uses TRBV7-8 and TRBJ1-1; D call uncertain. The CDR3 is 13 amino acids. Germline CDR1 and CDR2: SGHVS and FQNEAQ. V shed 7 bases and J shed 5 bases, with 14 bases lying between them. CDR3 region: CASTPTRWTEAFF. The CDR3 bases are TGTGCCAGCACCCCAACCCGGTGGACTGAAGCTTTCTTT.